This entry lists 15 T cell receptor beta chains sequenced from one sample in a study of Graves' ophthalmopathy and Graves' hyperthyroidism. The study amplified TCR beta CDR3 regions using RNA transcripts. HTBI primers primed a first-round RT-PCR, and a second-round multiplex PCR followed. TCRdb ran MiXCR on the multiplex PCR reads and lists one entry per CDR3 protein. The data show about 620,000 distinct CDR3 sequences, 22% seen once. Sequenced material: peripheral blood. Source of these receptors: a woman between 18 and 29 years old with stable Graves' hyperthyroidism. Some clones in this sample may be carry-over from other donors' samples.

The chain employs TRBV7-3 and TRBJ2-2; possibly TRBD1 for D (6 bases). This CDR3 has 16 amino acids. V was pared by 1 base and J by 6 bases, with 15 bases between. From germline, CDR1 is SGHTA and CDR2 FQGTGA. The CDR3 is CASSLNRADSAGELFF. The CDR3 DNA reads as TGTGCCAGCAGCTTAAACAGGGCGGATAGCGCCGGGGAGCTGTTTTTT.

The sample holds many counts of this clonotype. V gene TRBV5-5 combines with J gene TRBJ2-6; D is unclear. The V gene lost 0 bases and the J gene lost 6 bases, with 7 bases spanning the gap. The germline V gene has CDR1 SGHKS and CDR2 YYEKEE (reference sequence). This CDR3 contains 14 residues. The CDR3 loop is CASSLGPEANVLTF. In nucleotides, the CDR3 is TGTGCCAGCAGCTTGGGCCCCGAGGCCAACGTCCTGACTTTC.

This chain uses TRBV10-3 with TRBJ2-6; D is tentatively TRBD1 or TRBD2 (5 bases each). This CDR3 comprises 15 residues. The germline V gene has CDR1 ENHRY and CDR2 SYGVKD. Trimming took 3 bases from V and 4 from J, leaving 10 bases between them. CDR3 nucleotides: TGTGCCATCAGTGATAAGGGGAGAGGGGCCAACGTCCTGACTTTC. Translating gives CAISDKGRGANVLTF.

This clonotype was observed a handful of times. The rearrangement uses TRBV12-3 or TRBV12-4 and TRBJ2-7, with 8 positions matching TRBD1. V shed 3 bases, J shed 2 bases, and the junction held 9 bases outside the gene matches. This CDR3 comprises 16 residues. CDR3 in amino acids: CASSFTGGPSPYEQYF. CDR3 DNA: TGTGCCAGCAGTTTCACAGGGGGTCCATCTCCCTACGAGCAGTACTTC.

Ten or more counts support this clonotype. The chain is built from TRBV6-5 and TRBJ2-5; 8 bases are a match to TRBD1. The CDR3 length is 13 residues. In germline, CDR1 is MNHEY, CDR2 SVGAGI. After removal of 6 bases from V and 4 bases from J, the junction contained 4 bases not matched to a gene. In DNA, the CDR3 is TGTGCCAGCAGGCGCCAGGGGGCAGAGACCCAGTACTTC. It translates to CASRRQGAETQYF.

This clonotype occurred many times. The chain uses TRBV28 and TRBJ1-1; D is ambiguous. Trimming pared 3 bases from V and 5 bases from J, leaving 4 bases between. This CDR3 is 11 amino acids long. Per germline, CDR1 MDHEN and CDR2 SYDVKM. As DNA, the CDR3 is TGTGCCAGCAGTTTTAAAACTGAAGCTTTCTTT. As protein: CASSFKTEAFF. Combining the CDR3 with reference TRBV28 and TRBJ1-1 gives the whole variable domain DVKVTQSSRYLVKRTGEKVFLECVQDMDHENMFWYRQDPGLGLRLIYFSYDVKMKEKGDIPEGYSVSREKKERFSLILESASTNQTSMYLCASSFKTEAFFGQGTRLTVV.

This clonotype has ten or more counts. This chain joins TRBV28 and TRBJ1-2, with 12 bases identical to TRBD1. CDR1 is MDHEN and CDR2 is SYDVKM in the germline V gene. CDR3 length: 21 residues. The V gene end was trimmed by 3 bases and the J gene end by 0 bases; junction bases not matched to a gene: 17. CDR3 coding DNA: TGTGCCAGCAGTTTTCCGGGACAGGGGGCGCCGGGATCCCTAGCTAACTATGGCTACACCTTC. Its protein product is CASSFPGQGAPGSLANYGYTF.

The rearrangement joins TRBV6-1 to TRBJ2-2, with 9 bases identical to TRBD2. The junction had 6 bases not matched to a gene; V was cut back by 6 bases and J by 1 base. This CDR3 comprises 16 residues. Germline CDR1 and CDR2: MNHNS and SASEGT. The CDR3 DNA sequence: TGTGCCAGCAGCTCTCAGCGGGGGGTGAACACCGGGGAGCTGTTTTTT. Translated: CASSSQRGVNTGELFF.

The V and J genes are TRBV2 and TRBJ2-1, with 12 bases matching TRBD2. The CDR3 length is 14 residues. Per germline, CDR1 SNHLY and CDR2 FYNNEI. The junction had 4 bases not matched to a gene; V was cut back by 6 bases and J by 7 bases. CDR3 sequence: CASRLAGGSNEQFF. CDR3 DNA sequence: TGTGCCAGCAGGCTAGCGGGAGGGTCGAATGAGCAGTTCTTC.

This clonotype was recorded at least ten times. The CDR3 DNA is TGTGCCACCGCGGGGCCTTTGGGCACTGAAGCTTTCTTT. Its translation is CATAGPLGTEAFF. This chain links TRBV19 with TRBJ1-1, with D perhaps TRBD1 (5 bases). The CDR3 sequence is 13 residues long. The germline V gene encodes CDR1 LNHDA and CDR2 SQIVND (reference sequence). Trimming pared 10 bases from V and 4 bases from J, leaving 16 bases between. The variable domain in full, completed from reference TRBV19 and TRBJ1-1, reads DGGITQSPKYLFRKEGQNVTLSCEQNLNHDAMYWYRQDPGQGLRLIYYSQIVNDFQKGDIAEGYSVSREKKESFPLTVTSAQKNPTAFYLCATAGPLGTEAFFGQGTRLTVV.

This clonotype came up many times. V usage is TRBV7-2 and J usage is TRBJ2-2; D unclear. Deletions cut 10 bases from V and 2 bases from J, with 11 bases between. CDR3 length equals 13 residues. The V gene's germline CDR1 is SGHTA and CDR2 FQGNSA. The CDR3: CATSQLNTGELFF. CDR3 sequence (DNA): TGTGCCACCAGTCAGCTAAACACCGGGGAGCTGTTTTTT.

V gene TRBV2 combines with J gene TRBJ2-5, with D possibly TRBD1 on 6 matching bases. CDR3 length equals 12 residues. V was cut by 8 bases and J by 5 bases, with 12 bases left in between. Per germline, CDR1 SNHLY and CDR2 FYNNEI. The CDR3 loop is CASHREMETQYF. DNA of the CDR3: TGTGCCAGCCACAGGGAGATGGAGACCCAGTACTTC.

In this sample, this clonotype turned up many times. The CDR3 sequence is CASVLGPGPLYGYTF. CDR3 DNA: TGTGCCAGCGTGTTGGGACCAGGGCCTCTCTATGGCTACACCTTC. The rearrangement joins TRBV6-1 to TRBJ1-2; D might be TRBD1 (5 bases). CDR3 length equals 15 residues. Germline CDR1 is MNHNS and CDR2 is SASEGT. Trimming removed 8 bases from V and 4 bases from J, with 20 bases in between.

This clonotype was counted ten times or more. This chain links TRBV19 with TRBJ1-1; D remains unclear. Trimming stripped 5 bases from V and 0 bases from J, with 16 bases between. The CDR3 covers 16 residues. Germline lookup yields CDR1 LNHDA and CDR2 SQIVND (reference sequence). Written as DNA, the CDR3 is TGTGCCAGTAGTCCACGGACGAATACTATGAACACTGAAGCTTTCTTT. Translating it yields CASSPRTNTMNTEAFF. Full variable domain (rest looked up from reference TRBV19 and TRBJ1-1): DGGITQSPKYLFRKEGQNVTLSCEQNLNHDAMYWYRQDPGQGLRLIYYSQIVNDFQKGDIAEGYSVSREKKESFPLTVTSAQKNPTAFYLCASSPRTNTMNTEAFFGQGTRLTVV.

This clonotype has a handful of counts. This sequence joins TRBV4-2 and TRBJ2-2; the match to TRBD2 covers 14 bases. Trimming cost V 0 bases and J 8 bases; bases outside gene matches: 5. The CDR3 length is 17 residues. CDR1 is LGHNA, CDR2 YNFKEQ, per germline. The CDR3 is CASSQERTSGRQGELFF. In nucleotides, the CDR3 is TGTGCCAGCAGCCAAGAGAGGACTAGCGGGAGGCAAGGGGAGCTGTTTTTT.